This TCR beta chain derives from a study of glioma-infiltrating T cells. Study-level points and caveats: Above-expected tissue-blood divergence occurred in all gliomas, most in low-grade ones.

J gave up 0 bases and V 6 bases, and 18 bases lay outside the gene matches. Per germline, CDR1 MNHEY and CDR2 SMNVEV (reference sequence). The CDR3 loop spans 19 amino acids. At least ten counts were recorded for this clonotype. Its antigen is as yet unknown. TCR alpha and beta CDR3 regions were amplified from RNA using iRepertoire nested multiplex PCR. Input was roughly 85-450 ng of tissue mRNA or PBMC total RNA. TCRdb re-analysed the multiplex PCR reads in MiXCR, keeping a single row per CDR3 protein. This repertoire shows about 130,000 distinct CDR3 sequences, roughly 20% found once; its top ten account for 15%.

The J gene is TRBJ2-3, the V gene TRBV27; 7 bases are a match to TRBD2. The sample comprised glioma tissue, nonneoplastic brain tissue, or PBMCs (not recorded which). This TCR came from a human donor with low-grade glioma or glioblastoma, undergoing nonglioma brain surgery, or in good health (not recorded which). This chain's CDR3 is CASSLTLAGAFFSTDTQYF. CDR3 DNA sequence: TGTGCCAGCAGCCTCACCCTTGCGGGAGCCTTCTTTAGCACAGATACGCAGTATTTT.